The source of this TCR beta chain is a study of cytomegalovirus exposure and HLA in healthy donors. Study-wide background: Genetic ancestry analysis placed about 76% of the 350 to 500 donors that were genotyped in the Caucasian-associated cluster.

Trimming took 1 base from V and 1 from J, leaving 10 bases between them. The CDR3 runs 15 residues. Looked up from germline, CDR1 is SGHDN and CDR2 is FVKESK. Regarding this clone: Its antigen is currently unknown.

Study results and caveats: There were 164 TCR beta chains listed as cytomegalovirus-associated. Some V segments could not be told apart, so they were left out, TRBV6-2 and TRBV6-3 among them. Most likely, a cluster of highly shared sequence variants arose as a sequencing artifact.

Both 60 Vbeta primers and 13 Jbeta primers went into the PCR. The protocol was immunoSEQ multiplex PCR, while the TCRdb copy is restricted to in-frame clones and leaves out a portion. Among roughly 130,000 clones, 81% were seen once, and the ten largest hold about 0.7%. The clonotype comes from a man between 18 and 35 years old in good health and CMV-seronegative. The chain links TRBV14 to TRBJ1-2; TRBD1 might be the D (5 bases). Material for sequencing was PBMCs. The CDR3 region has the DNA TGTGCCAGCAGCCAAGGACAGAAAGTTAACTATGGCTACACCTTC. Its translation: CASSQGQKVNYGYTF.